The 27 T cell receptor beta chains below come from one sample, sequenced in a study of T cell changes during pregnancy in multiple sclerosis. Only in-frame clones appear in the TCRdb table, and some are missing; sequencing was by immunoSEQ multiplex PCR. The sample shows about 67,000 clones, 89% of them seen only once. The sample in question was peripheral blood, obtained in the first trimester of pregnancy. These receptors all come from a female donor with multiple sclerosis, enrolled in a pregnancy study.

The J gene is TRBJ1-5, the V gene TRBV28; perhaps TRBD1 as D (6 bases). CDR3 length: 17 amino acids. V was cut by 4 bases and J by 4 bases, with 20 bases left in between. Germline V gives CDR1 MDHEN, CDR2 SYDVKM. The CDR3 DNA reads TGTGCCAGCAGTTCCTTCACCGTCCAGGGGTCAAATCAGCCCCAGCATTTT. Translated: CASSSFTVQGSNQPQHF.

The chain recombines TRBV27 with TRBJ2-3; tentatively, D is TRBD1 (6 bases). Trimming cost V 4 bases and J 5 bases, with 16 bases left between them. The germline V gene encodes CDR1 MNHEY and CDR2 SMNVEV (reference sequence). The CDR3 is made up of 15 amino acids. CDR3: CASSSLVGAEDTQYF. The CDR3 DNA is TGTGCCAGCAGTTCTCTCGTGGGGGCGGAAGATACGCAGTATTTT.

This chain uses TRBV4-1 with TRBJ1-1, with D perhaps TRBD1 (6 bases). This CDR3 is built from 15 residues. CDR1 is MGHRA and CDR2 is YSYEKL in the germline V gene. V was clipped by 4 bases and J by 0 bases, with 12 bases between them. The CDR3 protein is CASSLGGGLNTEAFF. DNA of the CDR3: TGCGCCAGCAGCCTGGGCGGGGGGCTGAACACTGAAGCTTTCTTT.

This sequence joins TRBV10-2 and TRBJ1-1, with unresolved D. The CDR3 contains 12 residues. Germline CDR1 and CDR2: WSHSY and SAAADI. V dropped 6 bases and J dropped 11 bases, with 16 bases sitting between them. This CDR3 is CASRWEGREAFF. The DNA for the CDR3 is TGCGCCAGCAGATGGGAGGGTAGGGAGGCTTTCTTT.

This clone was recorded only once. V gene TRBV20-1 combines with J gene TRBJ1-1; no firm D call. CDR3 size: 11 residues. Germline values: CDR1 DFQATT, CDR2 SNEGSKA (reference sequence). The ends were cut back, 6 bases at V and 0 bases at J, with 5 bases in the middle. CDR3 bases: TGCAGTGCCCCTGTGAACACTGAAGCTTTCTTT. Amino acids: CSAPVNTEAFF.

The chain links TRBV4-3 to TRBJ2-7; TRBD2 matches at 7 bases. This CDR3 spans 16 amino acids. The junction had 6 bases not matched to a gene; V was cut back by 0 bases and J by 1 base. The germline gives CDR1 LGHNA, CDR2 YSLEER. The CDR3 reads CASSQDSLAESYEQYF. Here the CDR3 DNA reads TGCGCCAGCAGCCAAGATAGCCTAGCGGAATCCTACGAGCAGTACTTC.

The V call is TRBV6-5, the J call TRBJ2-1, with 11 nucleotides matching TRBD2. V lost 2 bases, J lost 5 bases, and 5 bases stayed unmatched. CDR1 and CDR2 (germline): MNHEY, SVGAGI. CDR3 length: 16 residues. The CDR3 DNA follows: TGTGCCAGCAGTTACCTGACTAGCGGGGCTAACAATGAGCAGTTCTTC. Protein product: CASSYLTSGANNEQFF.

J is TRBJ2-6 and V is TRBV19; 8 bases line up with TRBD2. Germline V lookup: CDR1 LNHDA, CDR2 SQIVND (reference sequence). The CDR3 runs 15 residues. J lost 3 bases, V lost 6 bases, and 4 bases had no gene match. The CDR3 nucleotides read TGTGCCAGTAGGTCGGGGGGGAGTGGGGCCAACGTCCTGACTTTC. It codes for CASRSGGSGANVLTF.

The chain uses TRBV29-1 and TRBJ2-1, with D perhaps matching TRBD2 (6 bases). The CDR3 has 15 amino acids. V was shortened by 2 bases and J by 8 bases, with 19 bases between the two germline ends. In germline, CDR1 is SQVTM, CDR2 ANQGSEA. The CDR3 region has the DNA TGCAGCGTTGAACTTCCCGGAGGGCGGGCACATGAGCAGTTCTTC. It yields the protein CSVELPGGRAHEQFF.

The rearrangement links TRBV7-9 to TRBJ1-2, with 12 bases identical to TRBD1. From germline, CDR1 is SEHNR and CDR2 FQNEAQ (reference sequence). V shed 5 bases and J 3 bases; nucleotides not matched to a gene: 4. The CDR3 length is 15 residues. The CDR3 loop reads CASSPGTGGDYGYTF. For the CDR3, the DNA is TGTGCCAGCAGCCCCGGGACAGGGGGCGACTATGGCTACACCTTC.

Comment on this clone: This CDR3 is also generated by other DNA sequences in the sample. The V call is TRBV29-1, the J call TRBJ1-3; D unclear. The CDR3 totals 13 residues. V was cut by 2 bases and J by 0 bases, with 5 bases left in between. Germline CDR1 SQVTM, CDR2 ANQGSEA. This CDR3 is CSVEPGSGNTIYF. The CDR3 bases are TGCAGCGTTGAACCAGGCTCTGGAAACACCATATATTTT.

CDR3 coding DNA: TGTGCCAGCAGCCAGGAAGGCTTGAACACTGAAGCTTTCTTT. Translating it yields CASSQEGLNTEAFF. The chain uses TRBV7-6 and TRBJ1-1; D not resolved. The length of the CDR3 is 14 residues. V shed 5 bases and J shed 0 bases, with 10 bases lying between them. The germline gives CDR1 SGHVS, CDR2 FNYEAQ.

V usage is TRBV5-1 and J usage is TRBJ2-2; D is possibly TRBD2 (5 bases). CDR1 and CDR2 from the germline V gene are SGHRS and YFSETQ. The V gene lost 3 bases and the J gene lost 7 bases, with 10 bases spanning the gap. This CDR3 is built from 13 residues. CDR3 sequence (DNA): TGCGCCAGCAGCTCCCCGGGAAACGGGGAGCTGTTTTTT. Amino acid sequence: CASSSPGNGELFF. Variable domain in full (rest from reference TRBV5-1 and TRBJ2-2): KAGVTQTPRYLIKTRGQQVTLSCSPISGHRSVSWYQQTPGQGLQFLFEYFSETQRNKGNFPGRFSGRQFSNSRSEMNVSTLELGDSALYLCASSSPGNGELFFGEGSRLTVL.

V usage is TRBV30 and J usage is TRBJ2-7; unclear D gene. V was cut by 3 bases and J by 3 bases, with 6 bases left in between. The CDR3 is 11 residues long. From germline, CDR1 is GTSNPN and CDR2 SVGIG (reference sequence). For the CDR3, the DNA is TGTGCCTGGAGCCTAAGCTACGAGCAGTACTTC. Its protein product is CAWSLSYEQYF.

This clone was seen once. This sequence joins TRBV11-2 and TRBJ1-1; tentative D call: TRBD1 (5 bases). CDR1 and CDR2 (germline): SGHAT, FQNNGV. The CDR3 consists of 14 residues. Trimming took 3 bases from V and 3 from J, leaving 11 bases between them. CDR3: CASSLAGRDTEAFF. DNA for the CDR3: TGTGCCAGCAGCTTGGCAGGGCGCGACACTGAAGCTTTCTTT.

The genes are TRBV30 and TRBJ1-2, with TRBD1 identical over 12 bases. CDR1 and CDR2 from the germline V gene are GTSNPN and SVGIG (reference sequence). This CDR3 has 18 amino acids. CDR3 coding DNA: TGTGCGTGGGACAGGGGGCGCACCCATACTATAGCGCCCTATGGCTACACCTTC. This translates into CAWDRGRTHTIAPYGYTF.

This clone was detected once. The genes are TRBV5-1 and TRBJ2-5; 11 bases fit TRBD2. The CDR3 consists of 14 residues. Trimming took 1 base from V and 9 from J; bases not matched to a gene: 5. Germline loops: CDR1 SGHRS, CDR2 YFSETQ. The CDR3: CASSLTSGGGAQYF. The CDR3 DNA follows: TGCGCCAGCAGCTTGACTAGCGGGGGAGGGGCCCAGTACTTC.

V gene TRBV30 combines with J gene TRBJ1-6; possible D gene TRBD1, 6 bases. The CDR3 extends over 18 amino acids. Trimming stripped 2 bases from V and 1 base from J, with 18 bases between. Germline V CDR1 and CDR2: GTSNPN, SVGIG (reference sequence). CDR3 amino acids: CAWSQGRSLGSYNSPLHF. The CDR3 bases are TGTGCCTGGAGTCAGGGGAGAAGTCTTGGGTCCTATAATTCACCCCTCCACTTT. Combining the CDR3 with reference TRBV30 and TRBJ1-6 gives the whole variable domain SQTIHQWPATLVQPVGSPLSLECTVEGTSNPNLYWYRQAAGRGLQLLFYSVGIGQISSEVPQNLSASRPQDRQFILSSKKLLLSDSGFYLCAWSQGRSLGSYNSPLHFGNGTRLTVT.

The chain has TRBV7-2 and TRBJ2-2; 7 bases fit TRBD1. The CDR3 has 17 residues. With V trimmed by 2 bases and J by 0 bases, 6 bases remained unmatched. Germline CDR1 reads SGHTA; CDR2 reads FQGNSA. CDR3 sequence (DNA): TGTGCCAGCAGCTTATTGCCGGGACAGACGAACACCGGGGAGCTGTTTTTT. Its protein is CASSLLPGQTNTGELFF.

J is TRBJ2-7 and V is TRBV5-1, with 9 positions matching TRBD1. The CDR3 loop spans 15 amino acids. Germline CDR1 reads SGHRS; CDR2 reads YFSETQ. Germline trimming cut 1 base from V and 5 bases from J; bases unmatched to any gene: 7. CDR3 sequence (DNA): TGCGCCAGCAGCTTGCGCGGCACAGGGGGCCACGAGCAGTACTTC. It is translated as CASSLRGTGGHEQYF.

The chain combines TRBV6-4 with TRBJ2-1; 9 bases match TRBD1. The V gene end was trimmed by 6 bases and the J gene end by 4 bases; junction bases not matched to a gene: 4. Germline values: CDR1 MRHNA, CDR2 SNTAGT. This CDR3 is built from 14 residues. The CDR3 nucleotides read TGTGCCAGCAGCGACAGGGGGGGGTACAATGAGCAGTTCTTC. Translation gives CASSDRGGYNEQFF.

The gene calls are TRBV5-1 and TRBJ2-7; 7 bases are a match to TRBD1. This CDR3 spans 14 amino acids. Germline-derived CDR1 and CDR2 are SGHRS and YFSETQ. The V and J ends lost 4 bases and 4 bases, in that order; junction bases with no gene match: 8. Here the CDR3 reads CASSADRVGYEQYF. The CDR3 DNA reads as TGCGCCAGCAGCGCCGACAGGGTGGGATACGAGCAGTACTTC.

The V gene is TRBV27, the J gene TRBJ2-7, with a possible D match to TRBD2 (5 bases). Germline values: CDR1 MNHEY, CDR2 SMNVEV (reference sequence). The CDR3 is made up of 11 amino acids. Trimming shortened V by 11 bases and J by 3 bases, and 11 bases separated the two germline ends. This CDR3 is CALGRDYEQYF. CDR3 DNA sequence: TGTGCCCTAGGGAGAGACTACGAGCAGTACTTC.

The gene calls are TRBV4-2 and TRBJ1-5; unclear D gene. Trimming took 6 bases from V and 5 from J, leaving 20 bases between them. The CDR3 runs 16 residues. Germline V gene lookup returns CDR1 LGHNA and CDR2 YNFKEQ. The CDR3 DNA follows: TGTGCCAGCAGGCCCTCGCTAGCGGGGTGGGATCAGCCCCAGCATTTT. Its translation is CASRPSLAGWDQPQHF.

This sequence joins TRBV27 and TRBJ2-7; possibly TRBD1 for D (5 bases). Germline V gives CDR1 MNHEY, CDR2 SMNVEV (reference sequence). V lost 5 bases to trimming and J lost 4 bases, with 9 bases between them. CDR3 size: 12 residues. The CDR3 here is CASSRRGYEQYF. CDR3 coding DNA: TGTGCCAGCAGTCGTAGGGGTTACGAGCAGTACTTC.

The genes are TRBV2 and TRBJ1-1; maybe TRBD1 (5 bases). Germline-derived CDR1 and CDR2 are SNHLY and FYNNEI. There are 17 residues in the CDR3. Trimming pared 0 bases from V and 1 base from J, leaving 15 bases between. In nucleotides, the CDR3 is TGTGCCAGCAGTGAAGCGCGCGGAGGGGATAGGAACACTGAAGCTTTCTTT. Protein sequence: CASSEARGGDRNTEAFF.

This chain joins TRBV19 and TRBJ1-1, with D tentatively TRBD1 (6 bases). CDR1 and CDR2 (germline): LNHDA, SQIVND (reference sequence). V lost 1 base and J 2 bases, leaving 11 bases between the germline ends. CDR3 length equals 15 residues. The CDR3 sequence is CASSIVRGQNTEAFF. CDR3 in DNA: TGTGCCAGTAGTATAGTCAGGGGACAAAACACTGAAGCTTTCTTT.